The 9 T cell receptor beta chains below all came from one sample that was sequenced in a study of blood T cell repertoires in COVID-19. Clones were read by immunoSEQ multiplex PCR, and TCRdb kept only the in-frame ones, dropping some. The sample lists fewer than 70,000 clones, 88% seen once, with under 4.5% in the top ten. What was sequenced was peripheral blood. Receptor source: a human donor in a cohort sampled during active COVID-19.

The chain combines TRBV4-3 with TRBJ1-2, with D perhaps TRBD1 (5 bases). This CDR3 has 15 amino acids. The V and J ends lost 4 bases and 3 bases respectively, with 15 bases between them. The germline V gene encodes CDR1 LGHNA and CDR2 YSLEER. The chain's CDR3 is CASSPRGGTYYGYTF. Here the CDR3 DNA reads TGCGCCAGCAGCCCCCGGGGCGGGACCTACTATGGCTACACCTTC.

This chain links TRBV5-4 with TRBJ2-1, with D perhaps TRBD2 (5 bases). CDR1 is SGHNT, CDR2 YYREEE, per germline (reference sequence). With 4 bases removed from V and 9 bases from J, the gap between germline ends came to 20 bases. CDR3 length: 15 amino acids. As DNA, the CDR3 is TGTGCCAGCAGCGGCTCGACAACCCCCCGGGGTGAGCAGTTCTTC. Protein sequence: CASSGSTTPRGEQFF.

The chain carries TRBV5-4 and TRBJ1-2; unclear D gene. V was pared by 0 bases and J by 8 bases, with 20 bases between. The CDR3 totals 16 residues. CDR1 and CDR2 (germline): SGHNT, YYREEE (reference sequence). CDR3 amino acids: CASSLGFGGRRQGYTF. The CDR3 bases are TGTGCCAGCAGCTTGGGTTTTGGTGGCCGGAGGCAGGGCTACACCTTC. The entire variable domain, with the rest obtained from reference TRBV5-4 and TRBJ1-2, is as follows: ETGVTQSPTHLIKTRGQQVTLRCSSQSGHNTVSWYQQALGQGPQFIFQYYREEENGRGNFPPRFSGLQFPNYSSELNVNALELDDSALYLCASSLGFGGRRQGYTFGSGTRLTVV.

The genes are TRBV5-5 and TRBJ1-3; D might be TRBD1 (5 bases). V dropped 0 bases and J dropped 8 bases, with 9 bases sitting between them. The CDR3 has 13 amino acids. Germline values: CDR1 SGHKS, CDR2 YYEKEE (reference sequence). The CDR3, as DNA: TGTGCCAGCAGCTTGGAATGGGGGGACACCATATATTTT. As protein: CASSLEWGDTIYF. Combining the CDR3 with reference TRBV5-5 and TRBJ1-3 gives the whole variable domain DAGVTQSPTHLIKTRGQQVTLRCSPISGHKSVSWYQQVLGQGPQFIFQYYEKEERGRGNFPDRFSARQFPNYSSELNVNALLLGDSALYLCASSLEWGDTIYFGEGSWLTVV.

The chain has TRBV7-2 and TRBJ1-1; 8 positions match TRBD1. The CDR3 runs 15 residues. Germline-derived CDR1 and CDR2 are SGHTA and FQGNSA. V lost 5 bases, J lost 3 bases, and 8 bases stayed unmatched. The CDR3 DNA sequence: TGTGCCAGCAGCCCACAGGGGGGATTGGACACTGAAGCTTTCTTT. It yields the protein CASSPQGGLDTEAFF. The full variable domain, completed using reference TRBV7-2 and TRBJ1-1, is GAGVSQSPSNKVTEKGKDVELRCDPISGHTALYWYRQSLGQGLEFLIYFQGNSAPDKSGLPSDRFSAERTGGSVSTLTIQRTQQEDSAVYLCASSPQGGLDTEAFFGQGTRLTVV.

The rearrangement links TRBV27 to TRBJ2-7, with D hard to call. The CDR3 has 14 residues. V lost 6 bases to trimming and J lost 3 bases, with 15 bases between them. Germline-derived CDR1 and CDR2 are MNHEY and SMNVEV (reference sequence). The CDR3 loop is CASSHHLYLYEQYF. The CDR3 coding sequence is TGTGCCAGCAGCCACCACCTCTATCTCTACGAGCAGTACTTC.

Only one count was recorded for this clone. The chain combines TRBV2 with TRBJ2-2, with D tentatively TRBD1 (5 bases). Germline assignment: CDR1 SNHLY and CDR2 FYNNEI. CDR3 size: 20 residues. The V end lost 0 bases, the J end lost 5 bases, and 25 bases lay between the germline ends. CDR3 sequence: CASSEAGARPGQGRTGELFF. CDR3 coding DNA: TGTGCCAGCAGTGAAGCAGGCGCCCGGCCAGGGCAGGGAAGGACCGGGGAGCTGTTTTTT.

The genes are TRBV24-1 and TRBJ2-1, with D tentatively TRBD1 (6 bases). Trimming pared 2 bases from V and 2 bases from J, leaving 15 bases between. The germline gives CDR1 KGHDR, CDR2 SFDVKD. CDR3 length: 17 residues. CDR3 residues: CATSDSPDRSPYNEQFF. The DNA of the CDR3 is TGTGCCACCAGTGATTCGCCGGACAGAAGTCCCTACAATGAGCAGTTCTTC.

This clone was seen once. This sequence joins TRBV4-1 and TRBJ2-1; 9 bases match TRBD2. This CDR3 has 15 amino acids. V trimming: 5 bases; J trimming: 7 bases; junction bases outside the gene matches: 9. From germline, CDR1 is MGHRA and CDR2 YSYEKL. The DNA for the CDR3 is TGCGCCAGCAGCGCCGGGGCTAGCGGGAATAATGAGCAGTTCTTC. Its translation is CASSAGASGNNEQFF.